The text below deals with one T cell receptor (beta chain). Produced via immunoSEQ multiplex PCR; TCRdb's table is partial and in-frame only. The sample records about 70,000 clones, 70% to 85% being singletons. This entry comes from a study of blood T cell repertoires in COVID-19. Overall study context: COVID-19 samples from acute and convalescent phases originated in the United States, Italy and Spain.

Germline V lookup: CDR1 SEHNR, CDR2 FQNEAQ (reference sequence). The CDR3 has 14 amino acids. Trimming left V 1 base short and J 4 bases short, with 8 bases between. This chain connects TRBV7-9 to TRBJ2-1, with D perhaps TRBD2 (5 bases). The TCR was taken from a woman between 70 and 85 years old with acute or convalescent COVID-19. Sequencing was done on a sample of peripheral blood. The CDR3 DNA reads TGTGCCAGCAGCTTAGACCGGGGTTACAATGAGCAGTTCTTC. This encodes CASSLDRGYNEQFF. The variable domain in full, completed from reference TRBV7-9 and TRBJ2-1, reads DTGVSQNPRHKITKRGQNVTFRCDPISEHNRLYWYRQTLGQGPEFLTYFQNEAQLEKSRLLSDRFSAERPKGSFSTLEIQRTEQGDSAMYLCASSLDRGYNEQFFGPGTRLTVL.